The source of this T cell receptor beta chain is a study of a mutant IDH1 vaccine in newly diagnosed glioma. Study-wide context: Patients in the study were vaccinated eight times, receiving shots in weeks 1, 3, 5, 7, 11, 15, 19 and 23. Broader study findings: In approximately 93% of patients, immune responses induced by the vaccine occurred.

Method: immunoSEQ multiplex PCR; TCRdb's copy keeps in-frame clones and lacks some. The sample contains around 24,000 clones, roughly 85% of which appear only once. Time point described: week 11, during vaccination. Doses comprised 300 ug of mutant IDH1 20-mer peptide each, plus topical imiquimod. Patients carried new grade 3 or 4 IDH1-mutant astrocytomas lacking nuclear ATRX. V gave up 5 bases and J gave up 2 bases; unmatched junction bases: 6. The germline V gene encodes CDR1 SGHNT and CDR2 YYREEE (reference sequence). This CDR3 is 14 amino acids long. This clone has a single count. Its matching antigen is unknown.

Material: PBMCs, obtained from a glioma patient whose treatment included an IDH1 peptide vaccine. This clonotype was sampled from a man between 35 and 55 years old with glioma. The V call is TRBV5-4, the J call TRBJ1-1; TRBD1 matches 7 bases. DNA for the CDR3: TGTGCCAGCAGGCCGACAGGGCCTAACACTGAAGCTTTCTTT. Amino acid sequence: CASRPTGPNTEAFF. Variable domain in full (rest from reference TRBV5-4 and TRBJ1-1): ETGVTQSPTHLIKTRGQQVTLRCSSQSGHNTVSWYQQALGQGPQFIFQYYREEENGRGNFPPRFSGLQFPNYSSELNVNALELDDSALYLCASRPTGPNTEAFFGQGTRLTVV.